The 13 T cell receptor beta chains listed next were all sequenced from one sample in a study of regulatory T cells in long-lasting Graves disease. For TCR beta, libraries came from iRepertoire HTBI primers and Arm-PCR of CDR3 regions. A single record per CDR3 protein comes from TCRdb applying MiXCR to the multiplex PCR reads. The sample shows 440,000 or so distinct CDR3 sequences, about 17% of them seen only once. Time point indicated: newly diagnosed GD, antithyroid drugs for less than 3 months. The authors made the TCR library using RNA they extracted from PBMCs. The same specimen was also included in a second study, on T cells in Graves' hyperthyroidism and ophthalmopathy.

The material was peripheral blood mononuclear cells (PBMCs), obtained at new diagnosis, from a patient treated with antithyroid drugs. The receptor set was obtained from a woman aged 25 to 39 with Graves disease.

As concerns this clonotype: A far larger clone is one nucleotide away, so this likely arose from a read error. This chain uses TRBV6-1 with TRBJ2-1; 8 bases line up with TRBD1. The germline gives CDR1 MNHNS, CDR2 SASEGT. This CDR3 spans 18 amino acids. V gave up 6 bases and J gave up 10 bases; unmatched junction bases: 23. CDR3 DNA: TGTGCCAGCAGCAGAAGAATCCCCGGGACAGGTCTTTCCTACGAGCAGTTCTTC. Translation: CASSRRIPGTGLSYEQFF.

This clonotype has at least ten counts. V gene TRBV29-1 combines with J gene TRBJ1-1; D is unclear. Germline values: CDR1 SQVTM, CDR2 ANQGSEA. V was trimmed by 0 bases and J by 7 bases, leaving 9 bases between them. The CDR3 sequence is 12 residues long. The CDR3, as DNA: TGCAGCGTTGAAGATGTAGGGAATGAAGCTTTCTTT. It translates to CSVEDVGNEAFF.

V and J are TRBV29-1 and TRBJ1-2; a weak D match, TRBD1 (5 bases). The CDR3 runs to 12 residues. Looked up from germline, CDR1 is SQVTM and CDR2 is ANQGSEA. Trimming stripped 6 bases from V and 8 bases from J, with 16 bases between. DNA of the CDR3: TGCAGCGTCGTTGGCTGGGGGTACGGCTACACCTTC. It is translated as CSVVGWGYGYTF.

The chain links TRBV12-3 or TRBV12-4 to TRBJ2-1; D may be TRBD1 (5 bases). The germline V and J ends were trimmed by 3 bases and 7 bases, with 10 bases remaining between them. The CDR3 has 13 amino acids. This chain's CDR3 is CASSFTGQNEQFF. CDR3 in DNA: TGTGCCAGCAGTTTCACAGGTCAAAATGAGCAGTTCTTC.

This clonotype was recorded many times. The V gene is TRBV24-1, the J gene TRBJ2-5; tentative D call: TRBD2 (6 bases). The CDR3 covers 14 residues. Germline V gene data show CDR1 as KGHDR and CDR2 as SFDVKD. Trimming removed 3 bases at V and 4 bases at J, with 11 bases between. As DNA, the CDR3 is TGTGCCACCAGTGATAGGGCGGGAACAGAGACCCAGTACTTC. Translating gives CATSDRAGTETQYF.

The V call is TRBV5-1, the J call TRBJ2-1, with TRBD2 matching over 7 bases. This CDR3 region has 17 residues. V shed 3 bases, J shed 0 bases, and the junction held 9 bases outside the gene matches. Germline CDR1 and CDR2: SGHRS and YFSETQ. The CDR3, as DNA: TGCGCCAGCAGCTCACCTAGCGGAGCCCTCTCCTACAATGAGCAGTTCTTC. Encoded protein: CASSSPSGALSYNEQFF. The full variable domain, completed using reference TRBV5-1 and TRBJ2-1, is KAGVTQTPRYLIKTRGQQVTLSCSPISGHRSVSWYQQTPGQGLQFLFEYFSETQRNKGNFPGRFSGRQFSNSRSEMNVSTLELGDSALYLCASSSPSGALSYNEQFFGPGTRLTVL.

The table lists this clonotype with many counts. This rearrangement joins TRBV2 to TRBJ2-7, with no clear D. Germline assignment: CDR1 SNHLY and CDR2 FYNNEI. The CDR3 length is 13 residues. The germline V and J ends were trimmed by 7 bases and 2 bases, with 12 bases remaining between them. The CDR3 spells CASKKDKTYEQYF. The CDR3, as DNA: TGTGCCAGCAAGAAGGATAAAACCTACGAGCAGTACTTC. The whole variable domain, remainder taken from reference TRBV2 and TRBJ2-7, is EPEVTQTPSHQVTQMGQEVILRCVPISNHLYFYWYRQILGQKVEFLVSFYNNEISEKSEIFDDQFSVERPDGSNFTLKIRSTKLEDSAMYFCASKKDKTYEQYFGPGTRLTVT.

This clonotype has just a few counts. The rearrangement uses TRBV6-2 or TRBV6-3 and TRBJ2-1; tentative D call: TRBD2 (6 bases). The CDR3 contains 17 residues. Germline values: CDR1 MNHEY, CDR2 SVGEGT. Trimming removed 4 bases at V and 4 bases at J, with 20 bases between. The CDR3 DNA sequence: TGTGCCAGCAGTTCCACCGGGACTCCAGGCAGATACAATGAGCAGTTCTTC. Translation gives CASSSTGTPGRYNEQFF.

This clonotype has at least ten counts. In nucleotides, the CDR3 is TGCAGTGCTATGCAGGCCGGTCGGGAGCAGTACTTC. It yields the protein CSAMQAGREQYF. This chain connects TRBV20-1 to TRBJ2-7; D not resolved. The V end lost 4 bases, the J end lost 7 bases, and 14 bases lay between the germline ends. Germline CDR1 DFQATT, CDR2 SNEGSKA (reference sequence). CDR3 length: 12 residues.

The CDR3, as DNA: TGCAGCGTTGAGGGGGGACTAGCGGGAGGGTACAATGAGCAGTTCTTC. It is translated as CSVEGGLAGGYNEQFF. The gene calls are TRBV29-1 and TRBJ2-1, with TRBD2 matching 16 bases. The germline V gene has CDR1 SQVTM and CDR2 ANQGSEA. V was clipped by 3 bases and J by 4 bases; unmatched bases: 3. This CDR3 contains 16 residues.

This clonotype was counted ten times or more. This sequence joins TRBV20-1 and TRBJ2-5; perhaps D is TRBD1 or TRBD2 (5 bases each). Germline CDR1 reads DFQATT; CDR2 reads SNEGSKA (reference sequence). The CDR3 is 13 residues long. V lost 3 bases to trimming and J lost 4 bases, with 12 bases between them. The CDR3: CSASTAGRETQYF. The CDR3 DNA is TGCAGTGCTAGTACGGCAGGGAGAGAGACCCAGTACTTC.

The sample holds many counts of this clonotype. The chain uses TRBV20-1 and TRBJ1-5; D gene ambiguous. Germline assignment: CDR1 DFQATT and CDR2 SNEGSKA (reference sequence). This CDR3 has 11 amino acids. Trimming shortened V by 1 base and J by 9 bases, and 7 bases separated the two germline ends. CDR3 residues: CSARADRPQHF. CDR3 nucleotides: TGCAGTGCTAGAGCCGATCGGCCCCAGCATTTT.

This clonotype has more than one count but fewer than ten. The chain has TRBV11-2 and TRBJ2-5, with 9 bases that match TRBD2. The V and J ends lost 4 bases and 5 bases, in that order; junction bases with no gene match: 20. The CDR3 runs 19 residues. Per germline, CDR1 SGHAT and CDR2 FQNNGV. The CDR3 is CASSSGRLAGSFWVETQYF. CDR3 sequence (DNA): TGTGCCAGCAGCTCAGGACGGCTAGCGGGAAGTTTTTGGGTGGAGACCCAGTACTTC.